The next 23 T cell receptor beta chains were all read from a single sample in a study of spatial heterogeneity in lung cancer. Specified time point: blood at routine non-recurrence follow-up after resection. Via MiXCR, TCRdb re-called the 5' RACE reads, giving one row per CDR3 protein. The sample yields about 2,400 distinct CDR3 sequences, 27% seen once. The starting material was PBMCs, obtained at follow-up. These receptor sequences come from a male donor with early-stage non-small cell lung cancer.

A remark on this clonotype: Being off target in a library aimed at alpha chains, this beta chain has a size of little meaning. The chain employs TRBV10-2 and TRBJ2-7; no firm D call. The CDR3 covers 14 residues. V was shortened by 6 bases and J by 2 bases, with 14 bases between the two germline ends. Germline lookup yields CDR1 WSHSY and CDR2 SAAADI. CDR3 DNA: TGCGCCAGCAGCCTGACACTATCGACCTACGAGCAGTACTTC. Its protein is CASSLTLSTYEQYF.

This clonotype is termed medium-sized. A library prepared for alpha chains yielded this beta chain as an off-target read; its size is of little meaning. The J gene is TRBJ2-7, the V gene TRBV28; 10 positions agree with TRBD1. The germline V gene encodes CDR1 MDHEN and CDR2 SYDVKM. V shed 3 bases and J 9 bases; nucleotides not matched to a gene: 17. The CDR3 sequence is 17 residues long. CDR3 in amino acids: CASSFGLGGQGNQRQYF. CDR3 nucleotide sequence: TGTGCCAGCAGTTTTGGTCTCGGGGGACAGGGGAACCAGAGGCAGTACTTC. Supplemented by reference TRBV28 and TRBJ2-7, the full variable domain reads DVKVTQSSRYLVKRTGEKVFLECVQDMDHENMFWYRQDPGLGLRLIYFSYDVKMKEKGDIPEGYSVSREKKERFSLILESASTNQTSMYLCASSFGLGGQGNQRQYFGPGTRLTVT.

Of note for this clonotype: Because the library targeted alpha chains, this beta chain is an off-target read whose size means little. V usage is TRBV4-3 and J usage is TRBJ2-1, with D perhaps TRBD2 (6 bases). This CDR3 spans 15 amino acids. The V and J ends lost 0 bases and 4 bases respectively, with 10 bases between them. Germline CDR1 is LGHNA and CDR2 is YSLEER. The CDR3 sequence is CASSQDGGSYNEQFF. The CDR3 coding sequence is TGCGCCAGCAGCCAAGATGGGGGGTCGTACAATGAGCAGTTCTTC.

This clonotype qualifies as large (0.1 to 1%). Since the library was made to target alpha chains, this beta chain is a stray read and its abundance is not meaningful. This CDR3 is CSARDLRAGTGPDEQYF. In DNA, the CDR3 is TGCAGTGCTAGAGATTTACGGGCCGGGACAGGGCCCGACGAGCAGTACTTC. The chain has TRBV20-1 and TRBJ2-7; 9 nucleotides agree with TRBD1. J gave up 5 bases and V 0 bases, and 14 bases lay outside the gene matches. The CDR3 is 17 residues long. The germline V gene encodes CDR1 DFQATT and CDR2 SNEGSKA (reference sequence).

As regards this clonotype: This beta chain appears as a stray read in a library generated for alpha chains; its size is not informative. The chain uses TRBV20-1 and TRBJ2-3, with D perhaps TRBD2 (5 bases). Germline CDR1 DFQATT, CDR2 SNEGSKA (reference sequence). Trimming removed 1 base from V and 3 bases from J, with 11 bases in between. CDR3 size: 14 residues. The CDR3 DNA reads TGCAGTGCTAGAGCGGGATTTGGGACAGATACGCAGTATTTT. Its translation: CSARAGFGTDTQYF.

This clonotype was detected only a few times. Found in a library prepared for alpha chains, this beta chain is an off-target read, and its abundance has little meaning. The J gene is TRBJ2-5, the V gene TRBV11-2; TRBD1 is a possible D gene (5 bases). V lost 7 bases and J lost 1, with 10 bases in between. CDR1 is SGHAT, CDR2 FQNNGV, per germline. This CDR3 has 13 amino acids. The DNA for the CDR3 is TGTGCCAGCAAGGCGACAGTCCAAGAGACCCAGTACTTC. Translation: CASKATVQETQYF.

Remarks on this clonotype: Within a library made for alpha chains, this beta chain is off target, and its count is uninformative. This chain joins TRBV20-1 and TRBJ2-3, with D unclear. Germline V CDR1 and CDR2: DFQATT, SNEGSKA (reference sequence). The CDR3 is 16 residues long. Trimming left V 0 bases short and J 1 base short, with 14 bases between. DNA of the CDR3: TGCAGTGCTAGAGATTGGAGACACTCGGGCACAGATACGCAGTATTTT. Translation gives CSARDWRHSGTDTQYF.

This clonotype was seen more than once but under ten times. A library prepared for alpha chains yielded this beta chain as an off-target read; its size is of little meaning. This chain connects TRBV6-5 to TRBJ2-3; 7 nucleotides align to TRBD1. V shed 5 bases and J 8 bases; nucleotides not matched to a gene: 13. CDR3 length: 15 residues. Germline loops: CDR1 MNHEY, CDR2 SVGAGI. CDR3 amino acids: CASSPQGVAAGTQYF. The CDR3 DNA reads as TGTGCCAGCAGTCCCCAGGGGGTCGCTGCGGGTACGCAGTATTTT.

By sample fraction, this clonotype is medium-sized. This beta chain is off target for a library built for alpha chains, so its abundance means little. J is TRBJ2-1 and V is TRBV7-2; 7 bases line up with TRBD1. The germline gives CDR1 SGHTA, CDR2 FQGNSA. The CDR3 covers 14 residues. V lost 5 bases and J lost 3; bases outside the gene matches: 4. The CDR3 loop is CASSTTGDYNEQFF. Written as DNA, the CDR3 is TGTGCCAGCAGCACCACAGGGGACTACAATGAGCAGTTCTTC.

There are a few counts of this clonotype. This beta chain is off target for a library built for alpha chains, so its abundance means little. This sequence joins TRBV6-5 and TRBJ2-7, with 7 bases lining up with TRBD1. The CDR3 runs to 13 residues. V shed 3 bases, J shed 3 bases, and the junction held 2 bases outside the gene matches. In germline, CDR1 is MNHEY, CDR2 SVGAGI. The CDR3 sequence: CASSYYRGYEQYF. The CDR3 nucleotides are TGTGCCAGCAGTTATTACAGGGGCTACGAGCAGTACTTC.

This clonotype was detected a few times. Since the library was made to target alpha chains, this beta chain is a stray read and its abundance is not meaningful. The chain is built from TRBV7-2 and TRBJ2-3; D remains unclear. The CDR3 covers 11 residues. Germline V CDR1 and CDR2: SGHTA, FQGNSA. The V and J ends lost 5 bases and 3 bases respectively, with 3 bases between them. In DNA, the CDR3 is TGTGCCAGCAGCCAAACAGATACGCAGTATTTT. As protein: CASSQTDTQYF.

On this clonotype itself: A library made for alpha chains picked up this beta chain off target, so its size means little. This chain links TRBV2 with TRBJ2-4, with TRBD1 identical over 11 bases. V shed 6 bases, J shed 7 bases, and the junction held 5 bases outside the gene matches. There are 14 residues in the CDR3. CDR1 is SNHLY, CDR2 FYNNEI, per germline. CDR3 loop: CASRDGTGGNIQYF. CDR3 coding DNA: TGTGCCAGCAGGGACGGGACAGGGGGGAACATTCAGTACTTC.

This clonotype was seen a few times. This beta chain is an off-target read within a library intended for alpha chains, so its frequency means little. V is TRBV24-1 and J is TRBJ2-5; no reliable D call. Trimming cost V 4 bases and J 0 bases, with 5 bases left between them. The CDR3 has 13 amino acids. Germline lookup yields CDR1 KGHDR and CDR2 SFDVKD. CDR3 region: CATSETNQETQYF. DNA of the CDR3: TGTGCCACCAGTGAAACAAACCAAGAGACCCAGTACTTC.

With regard to this clonotype: Because the library targeted alpha chains, this beta chain is an off-target read whose size means little. The V gene is TRBV18, the J gene TRBJ2-7; perhaps TRBD2 as D (5 bases). With 4 bases removed from V and 7 bases from J, the gap between germline ends came to 11 bases. Germline V gives CDR1 KGHSH, CDR2 LQKENI. This CDR3 has 12 residues. The CDR3 DNA sequence: TGTGCCAGCTCACAAGAGGGTAGGGAGCAGTACTTC. It yields the protein CASSQEGREQYF.

This clonotype counts as large. The library was built for alpha chains, so this beta chain is an off-target read and its size means little. The chain combines TRBV5-4 with TRBJ2-7, with TRBD1 matching over 9 bases. This CDR3 comprises 15 residues. J was trimmed by 4 bases and V by 3 bases; bases with no gene match: 8. Germline V gene sequence: CDR1 SGHNT, CDR2 YYREEE (reference sequence). As DNA, the CDR3 is TGTGCCAGCAGCTCGAGGACAGGGGTGAGTTACGAGCAGTACTTC. It yields the protein CASSSRTGVSYEQYF.

On this clonotype: The library was prepared for alpha chains; this beta chain is a stray read, so its frequency means little. The chain combines TRBV15 with TRBJ2-7; 7 bases fit TRBD2. The CDR3 length is 16 residues. V lost 0 bases and J lost 2; bases outside the gene matches: 7. Germline V lookup: CDR1 LNHNV, CDR2 YYDKDF (reference sequence). The CDR3 DNA is TGTGCCACCAGCAGAGATCGCCCAGCGGGACCCTACGAGCAGTACTTC. It codes for CATSRDRPAGPYEQYF.

This clonotype was found a few times. The size of this beta chain means little, since it is a stray read in a library made for alpha chains. V and J are TRBV5-4 and TRBJ2-1; maybe TRBD2 (5 bases). Germline CDR1 SGHNT, CDR2 YYREEE (reference sequence). V was cut by 4 bases and J by 2 bases, with 16 bases left in between. The CDR3 length is 16 residues. Here the CDR3 DNA reads TGTGCCAGCAGCACGAGCGGACCGATTACCTACAATGAGCAGTTCTTC. Amino acids: CASSTSGPITYNEQFF.

Worth noting for this clonotype: This beta chain turned up in a library designed for alpha chains; as an off-target read, its abundance says little. The rearrangement links TRBV7-2 to TRBJ2-7; possible D gene TRBD2, 5 bases. CDR3 length: 14 amino acids. V shed 1 base and J shed 1 base, with 8 bases lying between them. The germline gives CDR1 SGHTA, CDR2 FQGNSA. The CDR3 spells CASSLVDLSYEQYF. As DNA, the CDR3 is TGTGCCAGCAGCTTAGTGGACTTATCCTACGAGCAGTACTTC.

This clonotype was picked up a small number of times. With the library built for alpha chains, this beta chain is off target and its frequency is not meaningful. This chain joins TRBV20-1 and TRBJ2-7; TRBD1 agrees at 12 bases. CDR3 length equals 12 residues. V trimming: 6 bases; J trimming: 6 bases; junction bases outside the gene matches: 3. Germline CDR1 is DFQATT and CDR2 is SNEGSKA (reference sequence). CDR3 loop: CSAGTGGPEQYF. The CDR3 DNA reads as TGCAGTGCCGGGACAGGGGGCCCCGAGCAGTACTTC.

This clonotype was seen a single time. This beta chain slipped into a library made for alpha chains as a stray read, so its size is not meaningful. The CDR3 nucleotides read TGTGCCAGCAGTTTATACCGAACTCCCCTTTCCTACGAGCAGTACTTC. Its protein product is CASSLYRTPLSYEQYF. The chain uses TRBV28 and TRBJ2-7; no clear D gene. The germline CDR1 and CDR2 sequences are MDHEN and SYDVKM. Trimming took 1 base from V and 1 from J, leaving 14 bases between them. The CDR3 is 16 residues long.

The sample holds a few counts of this clonotype. The library was built for alpha chains, so this beta chain is an off-target read and its size means little. The chain employs TRBV4-3 and TRBJ2-1; the D is unclear. The CDR3 totals 13 residues. Trimming took off 0 bases at V and 4 bases at J, with 4 bases between the two ends. Germline-derived CDR1 and CDR2 are LGHNA and YSLEER. Here the CDR3 reads CASSQDLYNEQFF. Here the CDR3 DNA reads TGCGCCAGCAGCCAAGACCTATACAATGAGCAGTTCTTC.

As for this clonotype: This beta chain came through as a stray read in a library set up for alpha chains, and its size says little. The V call is TRBV7-9, the J call TRBJ1-1, with D unresolved. This CDR3 comprises 13 residues. V was clipped by 5 bases and J by 1 base, with 8 bases between them. Germline CDR1 is SEHNR and CDR2 is FQNEAQ (reference sequence). The CDR3 reads CASSPSSNTEAFF. As DNA, the CDR3 is TGTGCCAGCAGCCCCAGTTCGAACACTGAAGCTTTCTTT.

This clonotype was counted once. A library prepared for alpha chains yielded this beta chain as an off-target read; its size is of little meaning. CDR3 bases: TGTGCCAGCTCACCGTTTCAAAAGGGCGGCACCGGGGAGCTGTTTTTT. This codes for CASSPFQKGGTGELFF. This rearrangement joins TRBV18 to TRBJ2-2; D is unclear. CDR1 KGHSH and CDR2 LQKENI come from the germline V gene. The ends were cut back, 3 bases at V and 4 bases at J, with 15 bases in the middle. The CDR3 sequence is 16 residues long.